What follows describes a single TCR beta chain. Its antigen remains unidentified. The germline V gene has CDR1 MNHEY and CDR2 SMNVEV (reference sequence). This CDR3 region has 14 residues. V lost 6 bases, J lost 4 bases, and 12 bases lay in between. The data stem from a study of cytomegalovirus exposure and HLA in healthy donors. Primers included in the PCR were 60 Vbeta and 13 Jbeta primers. Generated by immunoSEQ multiplex PCR, the TCRdb table keeps only in-frame clones and is missing some. This table holds 100,000 to 150,000 clones, roughly 70% found once. Points from the study as a whole: In vitro data verified a few CMV-associated chains as specific for CMV antigens. It was reported in a later analysis that an Asian-associated ancestry cluster showed fewer N-insertions than the roughly 670-donor mean. High sensitivity and specificity were reportedly achieved when the classifier diagnosed cytomegalovirus status.

Material for sequencing was PBMCs. The clonotype comes from a middle-aged man in good health and CMV-seropositive. The chain recombines TRBV27 with TRBJ1-4; possibly TRBD1 for D (5 bases). CDR3 in amino acids: CASSSLRGNEKLFF. The CDR3 bases are TGTGCCAGCAGCTCTCTAAGGGGTAATGAAAAACTGTTTTTT.